This TCR beta chain was obtained from a study of cytomegalovirus exposure and HLA in healthy donors (dated by TCRdb to about 2017). Looking at the study overall: An earlier analysis of about 560 of the donors reported over 250 Gb of sequence data and 117 million unique TCR beta sequences obtained from about 170 million T cells. The study used immunosequencing to profile the T cell repertoires of 666 subjects and linked those repertoires to cytomegalovirus serostatus. Class I and class II HLA loci were covered by the typing at four-digit resolution. In a later analysis, previously published TCR beta repertoires from fewer than 750 donors were re-analyzed and high-resolution HLA genotyping was added so that TCR occurrence patterns could be studied. Every repertoire in the discovery cohort had been generated on one and the same sequencing platform. An early release covering roughly 600 HLA-typed donors comprised approximately 290 gigabases of sequencing data and tens of millions of unique TCR sequences. The study aimed to test whether signatures of past pathogen exposure could be identified by cataloging public T cell receptors. Across some 400 genotyped donors of the cohort, an average of roughly 200,000 unique TCR beta nucleotide sequences per donor were sequenced, and approximately 19% of those sequences were non-productive. In addition to the first cohort of 650 to 750 subjects, a separate validation cohort of around 110 different subjects was used. Among the approximately 400 genotyped donors, roughly 80% belonged to the genetic ancestry cluster associated with self-reported Caucasian donors. Donor age, sex, ethnicity and CMV serostatus were collected together with the repertoire data. The later analysis used no new phenotypic data to find candidate immune exposures, relying instead on TCR beta sequences and their occurrence across donors. To predict cytomegalovirus infection status, the study brought together high-throughput TCR immunosequencing, statistical association of individual TCRs with disease status, and machine learning. Four or five DR-DQ haplotypes were handled as single units for association and clustering because linkage in the cohort was strong. To decide whether each TCR beta V gene segment behaved as functional or pseudogenic, an earlier analysis of nearly 600 of the donors relied on high-throughput TCR beta sequencing. The number of typed donors differed by locus: about 620-630 for A, B, C, DRB1 and DQB1; about 520 for DQA1; fewer than 610 for DPA1; and 400 to 480 for DPB1. Genome-wide SNP genotypes for about three fifths of the roughly 700 donors were used in a later genetic analysis, which treated that subset as a discovery cohort. Beyond this particular receptor, the publication reports: When HLA alleles, especially DR and DQ, strongly co-occurred, TCR associations were difficult to assign to individual alleles. Correlated functional status among segregating V segments might be attributable to linkage disequilibrium, but an unknown experimental factor could not be ruled out. In a later analysis, 15,000 to 20,000 TCR beta sequences were associated with specific HLA alleles at a false discovery rate of 0.05. In a later analysis, most CMV-associated TCR beta chains were found to appear HLA-restricted, with HLA associations seemingly driven largely by CMV exposure. The earlier analysis of 587 of the donors excluded roughly 17 rarely observed V segments, including chromosome 9 orphons, because counts were too low. Some IMGT-functional V segments, including TRBV6-2 and TRBV6-3, could not be distinguished by the 87-base-pair reads and were therefore excluded. In the study, approximately 160 TCR beta chains were listed as associated with cytomegalovirus. The presence/absence analyses assumed that sequencing depth was roughly uniform across donors, and that assumption may not be true. In a later analysis, the rate of TCR association differed among HLA loci, with DRB1 alleles having the most associated TCRs and HLA-C alleles having the fewest. A further reported finding was that TCR beta sequences accurately predicted the HLA-A and HLA-B alleles for most subjects in the first cohort. A cluster of highly shared sequence variants was judged likely to represent a technical artifact of the sequencing pipeline. Because HLA typing was missing for some donors at each locus, association tests included only the typed subset. CMV serostatus was the only immune exposure information available for the cohort. Most TCR sequences were seen in very few donors, while some public TCRs were found in many individuals. In a later analysis, several top co-occurrence clusters were reported to appear linked to parvovirus B19, influenza, CMV and Epstein-Barr virus. In both the original and validation cohorts, the classifier was reported to diagnose cytomegalovirus status with high specificity and sensitivity. In an earlier analysis of approximately 590 of the donors, most TCR beta V segments were observed in productive rearrangements about 87% or about 30% of the time, broadly matching IMGT annotations. A few of the identified cytomegalovirus-associated TCR beta chains were confirmed in vitro to be specific for cytomegalovirus antigens. In a later analysis, HLA-associated TCR beta chains showed more clonal expansion and lower generation probabilities than non-associated chains that were equally common. Only TCR beta chains were sequenced in this cohort, and the absence of alpha or paired-chain data limited detectable features. Compared with the roughly 700-donor mean, donors in an Asian-associated ancestry cluster had fewer N-insertions in productive TCRs, according to a later genetic analysis. According to the authors, the approach could potentially be generalized to other disease states and immunological phenotypes. An association between a missense DCLRE1C variant and V-gene and J-gene trimming of TCR beta chains was found in a later genetic analysis and replicated in an independent cohort.

The CDR3 measures 18 amino acids from cysteine to phenylalanine. Just CDR3 DNA is preserved here, 54 bases in frame from base 1. V lost 3 bases and J lost 6 bases; the stretch between them is 21 bases long. Via the germline V gene, CDR1 is LGHNT and CDR2 FRNRAP. A word on this clone: Its antigen has not been determined. No base-level quality is on record; no much larger clone is a single base apart.

In total, roughly 670 healthy bone marrow donors made up the cohort. Cohort members were all nominally healthy when sampled, although unrecorded immune exposures were likely present. The donor was CMV seronegative and belonged to the group of 350 to 400 seronegative cohort members. A peripheral blood sample was collected from each donor, and TCR beta sequencing was performed on peripheral blood mononuclear cells. Genomic DNA was extracted from the blood cell samples with the Qiagen DNeasy Blood Extraction Kit. The method behind the library was the immunoSEQ multiplex PCR assay. For the multiplex PCR, a mixture combining 60 forward primers for TCR Vbeta segments and 13 reverse primers for TCR Jbeta segments was used. A multiplex PCR assay on genomic DNA amplified the CDR3 region of rearranged TCR beta genes. On the Illumina HiSeq System, the amplified TCR beta libraries were sequenced as 87-base-pair reads. The source study handled its data this way. Across the 500 to 850 repertoires, a later analysis counted roughly 77 million unique TCR beta chains, around 11 million of which were shared by at least two donors. Raw reads were error-corrected and collapsed into unique sequences by a nearest-neighbor algorithm in which closely related sequences were merged to remove PCR and sequencing errors. CDR3 sequences were aligned to IMGT reference sequences to assign V, D and J gene segments. For a sequence to be retained, a match of at least six nucleotides was required to both a V gene segment and a J gene segment. A rearrangement counted as productive if the CDR3 had no stop codons and remained in frame with V and J, and every other rearrangement counted as non-productive. Following IMGT convention, CDR3 was defined as the stretch from the second conserved V-encoded cysteine to the conserved J-encoded phenylalanine. Sequences without an unambiguous match to a single V gene segment were excluded from the earlier analysis of approximately 560 of the donors. In an earlier analysis of a few hundred of the donors, a V segment was called functional when productive rearrangements were above 56.7%, and segregating when the standard deviation between donors exceeded 5%. A statistical classification framework was developed to diagnose cytomegalovirus status using the catalog of TCR beta chain sequences. In a later analysis, TCR nucleotide sequences were compared against IMGT/GENE-DB human TR gene sequences so that V and J genes could be assigned. Using the TCRdist pipeline, a later analysis assigned CDR3 sequences along with most-parsimonious VDJ recombination scenarios. A later analysis defined each TCR beta chain by its CDR3 amino acid sequence plus V-gene family, and excluded reads lacking a unique V-gene family. In a later analysis, 500 to 650 highly shared, low-generation-probability nucleotide sequences were removed to address suspected cross-contamination and a sequencing artifact. In a later analysis, a clonal expansion index was calculated for each public chain from normalized within-repertoire ranks of inferred template counts. In a later analysis, generation probabilities were computed with a VDJ recombination model fitted to out-of-frame rearrangements, and the resulting probabilities were checked against IGoR. A later analysis scored TCR-TCR, TCR-HLA and TCR-CMV co-occurrence with hypergeometric tests, applying a repertoire-size bias correction to TCR pairs. False discovery rates were estimated in a later analysis by permuting HLA or CMV assignments 20 times. A later analysis grouped co-occurring TCRs with DBSCAN, adding TCRdist sequence similarity when clustering within HLA-allele-positive subsets. Repertoires with fewer than 30,000 or more than 120,000 public chains were left out of co-occurrence clustering, as were about five repertoires with anomalous nucleotide sharing. TCRdb re-hosts the immuneACCESS table, in-frame sequences only. Its copies lack some clones; in the studies checked, an unresolved V gene accounts for under half of them, and the cause for the rest is not known. That table furnishes V, J and clone size, whereas the DNA furnished D and trimming. The sample has roughly 130,000 clones on record, 70% to 80% of them singletons. The top ten constitute about 3.4% of the sample.

The sequenced sample consisted of PBMCs. This sequence originates from a female donor in good health and CMV-seronegative. This chain is built from TRBV12-5 and TRBJ1-6; the D gene is perhaps TRBD1, on 6 matching bases. The CDR3 region: CASGFTPGGRQINSPLHF. The nucleotide sequence reads TGTGCTAGTGGTTTCACACCCGGGGGGCGGCAGATTAATTCACCCCTCCACTTT.